This TCR beta chain was documented in a study of radiotherapy plus CTLA-4 blockade in lung cancer. Germline trimming cut 0 bases from V and 7 bases from J; bases unmatched to any gene: 5. The CDR3 spans 16 residues. CDR1 and CDR2 from the germline V gene are SGHNT and YYREEE (reference sequence). Study results and caveats: Following radiotherapy plus ipilimumab, tumor-derived TCR clones expanded in the blood. Early clonal dynamics of blood T cells, together with interferon-beta, were reported as the best response predictor.

Concerning this clone itself: The target antigen is unknown.

Produced via immunoSEQ multiplex PCR; TCRdb's table is partial and in-frame only. The sample has around 85,000 clones; 86% are singletons. With ipilimumab providing CTLA-4 blockade, focal radiation was administered to patients who had chemo-refractory metastatic non-small-cell lung cancer. This receptor was identified in a human donor with non-small cell lung cancer who had a partial response to radiotherapy plus ipilimumab. Sample: peripheral blood, taken from a patient treated with radiotherapy plus ipilimumab. The chain combines TRBV5-4 with TRBJ1-4; 11 nucleotides agree with TRBD1. The CDR3 sequence is CASSLGDRGAGEKLFF. The DNA of the CDR3 is TGTGCCAGCAGCTTGGGGGACAGGGGGGCAGGTGAAAAACTGTTTTTT.